The 5 T cell receptor beta chains in this list originate from one sample, sequenced in a study of naive and memory T cell subsets. An equimolar mix of two oligonucleotides served as the beta constant-region primer for TRBC1 and TRBC2. A single record per CDR3 protein comes from TCRdb applying MiXCR to the UMI-ligation and nested PCR reads. The table lists 140,000 to 150,000 distinct CDR3 sequences, approximately 17% of them singletons, with about 0.13% in the top ten. Specimen: naive CD4+ T cells from blood. The receptors were gathered from a human donor in good health.

This clonotype was seen only a few times. The J gene is TRBJ2-7, the V gene TRBV14, with 14 nucleotides matching TRBD2. Germline V gene lookup returns CDR1 SGHDN and CDR2 FVKESK. This CDR3 comprises 19 residues. The trim removed 6 bases at V and 2 bases at J, leaving 15 bases unmatched. The CDR3 protein is CASSHSLGTSGRGAYEQYF. CDR3 sequence (DNA): TGTGCCAGCAGTCACTCCTTAGGGACTAGCGGGAGAGGGGCCTACGAGCAGTACTTC. Full variable domain (outside the CDR3, taken from reference TRBV14 and TRBJ2-7): EAGVTQFPSHSVIEKGQTVTLRCDPISGHDNLYWYRRVMGKEIKFLLHFVKESKQDESGMPNNRFLAERTGGTYSTLKVQPAELEDSGVYFCASSHSLGTSGRGAYEQYFGPGTRLTVT.

V gene TRBV5-1 combines with J gene TRBJ2-1, with 8 nucleotides matching TRBD2. V dropped 4 bases and J dropped 4; count of bases not matched to a gene: 10. The V gene's germline CDR1 is SGHRS and CDR2 YFSETQ. There are 16 residues in the CDR3. CDR3 nucleotides: TGCGCCAGCAGCAGCACCGGGACTAGGGATTACAATGAGCAGTTCTTC. Its protein is CASSSTGTRDYNEQFF.

This clonotype was detected only a few times. This rearrangement joins TRBV6-6 to TRBJ1-1; TRBD1 agrees at 9 bases. Looked up from germline, CDR1 is MNHNY and CDR2 is SVGAGI (reference sequence). The CDR3 has 14 residues. J was trimmed by 3 bases and V by 5 bases; bases with no gene match: 4. CDR3 protein: CASSGQGPHTEAFF. CDR3 DNA sequence: TGTGCCAGCAGTGGACAGGGGCCCCACACTGAAGCTTTCTTT.

The chain carries TRBV28 and TRBJ2-3; D might be TRBD2 (5 bases). In germline, CDR1 is MDHEN, CDR2 SYDVKM. V lost 5 bases and J 5 bases, leaving 14 bases between the germline ends. The CDR3 sequence is 14 residues long. Written as DNA, the CDR3 is TGTGCCAGCAGTCTACCGGACTTGCAAGATACGCAGTATTTT. It codes for CASSLPDLQDTQYF.

The J gene is TRBJ2-7, the V gene TRBV27; 7 bases fit TRBD2. J gave up 7 bases and V 2 bases, and 8 bases lay outside the gene matches. Germline V gene lookup returns CDR1 MNHEY and CDR2 SMNVEV (reference sequence). This CDR3 has 14 amino acids. CDR3 in amino acids: CASSLRREPQEQYF. Written as DNA, the CDR3 is TGTGCCAGCAGTTTAAGGCGGGAGCCCCAGGAGCAGTACTTC.